This note documents a single TCR beta chain sequence. Its matching antigen is unknown. The record originates from a study of T cell repertoires in cytomegalovirus infection. TCRdb re-analysed the reads in MiXCR, keeping a single row per CDR3 protein. This sample has roughly 100,000 distinct CDR3 sequences, with approximately 16% found just once. General study points: Carriers of CMV and the relevant HLA type were discriminated by public TCR beta frequency.

Trimming shortened V by 8 bases and J by 10 bases, and 15 bases separated the two germline ends. This CDR3 region has 12 residues. CDR1 and CDR2 (germline): SNHLY, FYNNEI. The receptor's source is a human donor in good health (CMV status not recorded). Some clones in this sample may be carry-over from other donors' samples. The rearrangement uses TRBV2 and TRBJ2-1; D may be TRBD1 (6 bases). Sequenced: PBMCs. The CDR3 protein is CASQSDSGEQFF. CDR3 DNA: TGTGCCAGCCAGTCGGACAGTGGGGAGCAGTTCTTC.